The rows below give T cell receptor beta chains drawn from one sample of a study of control samples from healthy donors and cancer patients. Here immunoSEQ multiplex PCR was the method, and the copy in TCRdb shows in-frame clones only, minus some. The sample has some 120,000 clones; around 87% are singletons. The sample consisted of blood. These receptors were obtained from a man between 60 and 70 years old in good health. CDR3s include the opening cysteine and the closing phenylalanine or tryptophan. Fields, in order: D gene, V gene, J gene, clone size, CDR3 DNA, CDR3 protein. A D gene is named only where the DNA matches it firmly. Size is omitted from some rows. Given values are once, few, many or a class for expanded clones.

.,TRBV5-5,TRBJ1-1,.,TGTGCCAGCAGCTTGGCCCACACCGGGAACACTGAAGCTTTCTTT,CASSLAHTGNTEAFF
.,TRBV6-5,TRBJ1-4,once,TGTGCCAGCAGTTCAAGTGCCTTCTGGGAAAAACTGTTTTTT,CASSSSAFWEKLFF
.,TRBV6-6,TRBJ1-5,few,TGTGCCAGCAGTTCTTACCGGGACAGCAATCAGCCCCAGCATTTT,CASSSYRDSNQPQHF
TRBD2,TRBV7-2,TRBJ2-7,.,TGTGCCAGCCGCGTTGCGGGGGGCGGCTTGGGCGAGCAGTACTTC,CASRVAGGGLGEQYF
.,TRBV24-1,TRBJ2-7,.,TGTGCCCCGCCTCCGTGGGGGAGAAAGTACGAGCAGTACTTC,CAPPPWGRKYEQYF
.,TRBV28,TRBJ1-1,.,TGTGCCAGCAGTTTAAATGGGGGTGGCACTGAAGCTTTCTTT,CASSLNGGGTEAFF
.,TRBV5-1,TRBJ1-2,.,TGCGCCAGCAGCTCAAATACTAACTATGGCTACACCTTC,CASSSNTNYGYTF
.,TRBV11-2,TRBJ2-7,.,TGTGCCAGCAGCTTCACGGGACTCTCCTACGAGCAGTACTTC,CASSFTGLSYEQYF
.,TRBV19,TRBJ2-3,.,TGTGCCAGTAGTATAGATTCGCGATTTAGCACAGATACGCAGTATTTT,CASSIDSRFSTDTQYF
.,TRBV5-1,TRBJ1-2,.,TGCGCCAGCAGCTTGTCGGTGGGTGGCTACACCTTC,CASSLSVGGYTF
TRBD1,TRBV19,TRBJ2-2,once,TGTGCCAGTACATTGACAGGGCGGACCACCGGGGAGCTGTTTTTT,CASTLTGRTTGELFF
.,TRBV4-1,TRBJ1-3,.,TGCGCCAGCAGCCAGGACGGGACGGCTGGAAACACCATATATTTT,CASSQDGTAGNTIYF
TRBD2,TRBV7-2,TRBJ2-3,.,TGTGCCACTGCCCCGGGACTACCGATAGATACGCAGTATTTT,CATAPGLPIDTQYF
.,TRBV9,TRBJ2-7,once,TGTGCCAGCAGCGTAGGATTGGGGGAGATCTACGAGCAGTACTTC,CASSVGLGEIYEQYF
TRBD1,TRBV27,TRBJ1-2,.,TGTGCCAGCCGAGGACAGGGGGCGCAAGCCTATGGCTACACCTTC,CASRGQGAQAYGYTF
.,TRBV10-2,TRBJ2-7,once,TGCGCCAGCAGGGGGGGACGTTTTTCCTACGAGCAGTACTTC,CASRGGRFSYEQYF
TRBD1,TRBV24-1,TRBJ2-1,.,TGTGCCACCGCCCCCGGGACAGTCCTCAATGAGCAGTTCTTC,CATAPGTVLNEQFF
.,TRBV19,TRBJ1-5,.,TGTGCCAGTAACCATGGGCGGACACCGAATCAGCCCCAGCATTTT,CASNHGRTPNQPQHF
.,TRBV5-5,TRBJ1-5,.,TGTGCCAGCAGCCAAGGTACAGGAGCATATAGCAATCAGCCCCAGCATTTT,CASSQGTGAYSNQPQHF
.,TRBV19,TRBJ1-6,.,TGTGCCACCTCCGGGGCCTATAATTCACCCCTCCACTTT,CATSGAYNSPLHF
.,TRBV5-6,TRBJ1-6,.,TGTGCCAGCAGCTTGGCGGGTAGAAGCTCCTATAATTCACCCCTCCACTTT,CASSLAGRSSYNSPLHF
.,TRBV21-1,TRBJ1-5,.,TGTGCCAGCAGCGTCCCCGGGACACAGGGCAATCAGCCCCAGCATTTT,CASSVPGTQGNQPQHF
.,TRBV27,TRBJ2-7,.,TGTGCCAGCAGTTTGTACGGACATGGGCAAAGCGAGCAGTACTTC,CASSLYGHGQSEQYF
TRBD1,TRBV12-3/TRBV12-4,TRBJ1-2,.,TGTGCCAGCAGTTTTAACAGGGGGTACGGCTACACCTTC,CASSFNRGYGYTF
TRBD1,TRBV25-1,TRBJ1-4,.,TGTGCCAGCATGACTACAGGGGCCACTAATGAAAAACTGTTTTTT,CASMTTGATNEKLFF
TRBD1,TRBV16,TRBJ2-7,.,TGTGCCAGCAGCCTGGACAGGGGGCGTTCGCAGTACTTC,CASSLDRGRSQYF
TRBD1,TRBV27,TRBJ1-1,.,TGTGCCAGCAGTTTATCAGGGACAGGGGGCGAAGCTTTCTTT,CASSLSGTGGEAFF
TRBD1,TRBV19,TRBJ1-2,few,TGTGCCAGTAGAATCGGACAGGCCTATGGCTACACCTTC,CASRIGQAYGYTF
TRBD1,TRBV7-9,TRBJ1-1,.,TGTGCCAGCAGCTCCGGGACAGGGGGATGGGACACTGAAGCTTTCTTT,CASSSGTGGWDTEAFF
.,TRBV5-1,TRBJ1-5,.,TGCGCCAGCAGCTTGGAAGGGATCCATAGCAATCAGCCCCAGCATTTT,CASSLEGIHSNQPQHF
TRBD1,TRBV4-2,TRBJ2-4,.,TGTGCCAGCAGCCCCGCTGGGACAGAAAAAAACATTCAGTACTTC,CASSPAGTEKNIQYF
TRBD1,TRBV6-5,TRBJ2-7,.,TGTGCCACCTACACCGGGACAGGGACCTACGAGCAGTACTTC,CATYTGTGTYEQYF
.,TRBV3-1/TRBV3-2,TRBJ2-1,.,TGTGCCAGCAGCCAAGTATACAATGAGCAGTTCTTC,CASSQVYNEQFF
TRBD1,TRBV19,TRBJ2-7,.,TGTGCCAGTAGTTTCTCACAGGGGTGGCAGTACTTC,CASSFSQGWQYF
.,TRBV4-1,TRBJ2-2,.,TGCGCCAGCAGCCAAGACCCCCAAATGGACACCGGGGAGCTGTTTTTT,CASSQDPQMDTGELFF
.,TRBV9,TRBJ2-2,.,TGTGCCAGCAGCGTCTTTGCAGAACCCACCGGGGAGCTGTTTTTT,CASSVFAEPTGELFF
TRBD1,TRBV6-5,TRBJ1-2,.,TGTGCCAGCAGTTACATACGGACAGGGGGGAGTTATGGCTACACCTTC,CASSYIRTGGSYGYTF
.,TRBV5-1,TRBJ2-5,.,TGCGCCAGCAGCGGGAACAGTCATAGTGGAGAGACCCAGTACTTC,CASSGNSHSGETQYF
.,TRBV19,TRBJ2-3,.,TGTGCCAGTAGTATTGGGGGCGGGTATTCAGATACGCAGTATTTT,CASSIGGGYSDTQYF
.,TRBV9,TRBJ1-2,.,TGTGCCAGCAGCGAAAAGTATGCTGCTAACTATGGCTACACCTTC,CASSEKYAANYGYTF
.,TRBV10-3,TRBJ1-1,.,TGTGCCATCAGTGAGAGGGTGACTGAAGCTTTCTTT,CAISERVTEAFF